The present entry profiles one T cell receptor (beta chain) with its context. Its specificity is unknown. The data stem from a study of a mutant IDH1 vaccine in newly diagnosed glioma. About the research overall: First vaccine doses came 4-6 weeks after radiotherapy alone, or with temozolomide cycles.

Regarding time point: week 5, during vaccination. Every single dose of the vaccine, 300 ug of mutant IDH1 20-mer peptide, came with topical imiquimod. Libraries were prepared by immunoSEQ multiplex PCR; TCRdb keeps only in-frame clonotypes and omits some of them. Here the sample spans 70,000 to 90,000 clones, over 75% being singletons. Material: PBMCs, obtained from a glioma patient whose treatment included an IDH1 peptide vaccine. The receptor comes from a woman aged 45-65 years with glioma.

CDR3 sequence (DNA): TGTGCCAGCAGCTTGATGGTAACCGGGACAGGGTTTTTTGATGAGCAGTTCTTC. It codes for CASSLMVTGTGFFDEQFF. The chain uses TRBV5-5 and TRBJ2-1, with 9 bases fitting TRBD1. The trim removed 1 base at V and 8 bases at J, leaving 16 bases unmatched. Germline-derived CDR1 and CDR2 are SGHKS and YYEKEE (reference sequence). The CDR3 runs 18 residues. Full variable domain (outside the CDR3, taken from reference TRBV5-5 and TRBJ2-1): DAGVTQSPTHLIKTRGQQVTLRCSPISGHKSVSWYQQVLGQGPQFIFQYYEKEERGRGNFPDRFSARQFPNYSSELNVNALLLGDSALYLCASSLMVTGTGFFDEQFFGPGTRLTVL.